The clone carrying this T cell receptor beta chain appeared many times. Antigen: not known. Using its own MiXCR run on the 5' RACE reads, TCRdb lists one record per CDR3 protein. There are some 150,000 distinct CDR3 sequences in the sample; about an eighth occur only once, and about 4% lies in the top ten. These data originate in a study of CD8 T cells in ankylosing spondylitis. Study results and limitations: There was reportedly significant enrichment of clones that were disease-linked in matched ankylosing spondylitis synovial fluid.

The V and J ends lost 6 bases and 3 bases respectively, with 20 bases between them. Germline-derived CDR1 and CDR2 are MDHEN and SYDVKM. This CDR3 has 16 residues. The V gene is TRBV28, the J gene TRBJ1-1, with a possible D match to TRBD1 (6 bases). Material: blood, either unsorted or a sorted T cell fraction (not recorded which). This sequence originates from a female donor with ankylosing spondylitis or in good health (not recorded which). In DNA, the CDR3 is TGTGCCAGCAGCCCACAGGGTCAGACGACGTACACTGAAGCTTTCTTT. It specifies CASSPQGQTTYTEAFF.